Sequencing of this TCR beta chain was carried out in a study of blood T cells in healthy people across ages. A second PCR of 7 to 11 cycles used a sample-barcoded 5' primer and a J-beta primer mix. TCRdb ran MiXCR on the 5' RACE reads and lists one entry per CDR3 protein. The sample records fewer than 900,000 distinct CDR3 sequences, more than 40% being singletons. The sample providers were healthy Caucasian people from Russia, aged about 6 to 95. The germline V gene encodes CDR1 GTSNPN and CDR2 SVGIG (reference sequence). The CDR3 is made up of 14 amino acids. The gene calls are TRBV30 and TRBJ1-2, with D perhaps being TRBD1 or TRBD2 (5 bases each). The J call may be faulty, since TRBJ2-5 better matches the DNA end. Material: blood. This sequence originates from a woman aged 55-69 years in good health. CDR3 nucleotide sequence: TGTGCCTGGAGTCCCTCCCCAGGGAGAGAGACCCAGTACTTC. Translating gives CAWSPSPGRETQYF.